This TCR beta chain was documented in a study of technical replicates of blood from a few donors. This table comes from immunoSEQ multiplex PCR, and its TCRdb copy is limited to in-frame clones, with some not included. Of approximately 15,000 clones in the sample, 65% to 85% were seen once. The specimen sequenced was PBMCs. The clonotype comes from a human donor in good health.

The chain's CDR3 is CASSLNSPYQETQYF. The DNA for the CDR3 is TGTGCCAGCAGCCTAAACAGCCCCTACCAAGAGACCCAGTACTTC. The chain employs TRBV14 and TRBJ2-5; D unresolved. The germline gives CDR1 SGHDN, CDR2 FVKESK. The CDR3 is 15 residues long. Deletions cut 4 bases from V and 0 bases from J, with 12 bases between.